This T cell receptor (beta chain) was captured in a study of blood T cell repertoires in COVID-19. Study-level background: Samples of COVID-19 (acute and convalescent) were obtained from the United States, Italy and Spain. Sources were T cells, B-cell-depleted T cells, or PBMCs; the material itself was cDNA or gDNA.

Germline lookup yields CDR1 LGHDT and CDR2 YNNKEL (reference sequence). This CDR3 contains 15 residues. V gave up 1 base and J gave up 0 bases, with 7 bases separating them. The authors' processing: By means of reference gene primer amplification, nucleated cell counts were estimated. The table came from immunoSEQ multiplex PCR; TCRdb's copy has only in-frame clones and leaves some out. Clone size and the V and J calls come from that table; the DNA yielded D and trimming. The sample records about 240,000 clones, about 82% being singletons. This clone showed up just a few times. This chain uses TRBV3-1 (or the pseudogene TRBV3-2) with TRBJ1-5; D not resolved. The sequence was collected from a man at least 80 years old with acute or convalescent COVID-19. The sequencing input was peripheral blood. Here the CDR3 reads CASSQGSHSNQPQHF. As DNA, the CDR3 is TGTGCCAGCAGCCAAGGAAGCCATAGCAATCAGCCCCAGCATTTT.